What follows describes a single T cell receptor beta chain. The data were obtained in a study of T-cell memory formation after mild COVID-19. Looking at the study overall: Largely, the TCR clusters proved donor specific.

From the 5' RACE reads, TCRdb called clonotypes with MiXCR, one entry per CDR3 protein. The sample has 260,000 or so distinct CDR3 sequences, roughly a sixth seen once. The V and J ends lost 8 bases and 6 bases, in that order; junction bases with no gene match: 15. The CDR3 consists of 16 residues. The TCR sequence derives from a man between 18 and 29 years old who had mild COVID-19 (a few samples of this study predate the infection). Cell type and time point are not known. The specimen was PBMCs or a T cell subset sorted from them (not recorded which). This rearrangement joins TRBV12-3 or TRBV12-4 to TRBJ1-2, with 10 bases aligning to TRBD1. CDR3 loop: CASGTGTGDVWNGYTF. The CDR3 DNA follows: TGTGCCAGCGGAACCGGGACAGGGGATGTATGGAATGGCTACACCTTC.